One sample yielded the 30 T cell receptor beta chains listed below, sequenced in a study of cytomegalovirus exposure and HLA in healthy donors. The PCR made use of 60 Vbeta and 13 Jbeta primers. Some clones are missing from TCRdb's copy, which holds only in-frame ones; the method was immunoSEQ multiplex PCR. Of about 120,000 clones listed, about 83% are singletons. Material: PBMCs. These receptors were collected from a young man in good health and CMV-seronegative.

This clone was found a few times. The V gene is TRBV7-3, the J gene TRBJ2-7, with D possibly being TRBD1 (6 bases). Trimming took off 2 bases at V and 5 bases at J, with 13 bases between the two ends. Per germline, CDR1 SGHTA and CDR2 FQGTGA. The CDR3 runs 14 residues. The CDR3 loop is CASSLDRSRNEQYF. The CDR3 DNA is TGTGCCAGCAGCTTAGACAGGAGTAGGAACGAGCAGTACTTC.

The chain combines TRBV7-6 with TRBJ1-3, with 9 bases matching TRBD1. This CDR3 has 16 residues. CDR1 is SGHVS, CDR2 FNYEAQ, per germline. V lost 5 bases to trimming and J lost 4 bases; unmatched junction nucleotides: 9. The CDR3 coding sequence is TGTGCCAGCAGCGGACAGGGGTTAGTGAACGGAAACACCATATATTTT. It translates to CASSGQGLVNGNTIYF.

This clone was seen once. V and J are TRBV27 and TRBJ2-7; 9 nucleotides match TRBD2. The CDR3 sequence is 15 residues long. The V gene end was trimmed by 5 bases and the J gene end by 5 bases; junction bases not matched to a gene: 10. Per germline, CDR1 MNHEY and CDR2 SMNVEV (reference sequence). Here the CDR3 DNA reads TGTGCCAGCAGTGACCCAGCGGGAGGCGAGGACGAGCAGTACTTC. Protein product: CASSDPAGGEDEQYF.

The chain has TRBV5-1 and TRBJ2-7, with D perhaps matching TRBD1 (5 bases). The CDR3 loop spans 16 amino acids. Trimming stripped 5 bases from V and 1 base from J, with 19 bases between. The germline V gene encodes CDR1 SGHRS and CDR2 YFSETQ. The CDR3 spells CASRPISTVTSYEQYF. The CDR3 DNA reads as TGCGCCAGCAGACCTATTTCGACAGTTACATCCTACGAGCAGTACTTC.

This clone was seen only a few times. The chain uses TRBV5-4 and TRBJ1-6; TRBD1 agrees at 9 bases. V gave up 1 base and J gave up 5 bases; unmatched junction bases: 7. In germline, CDR1 is SGHNT, CDR2 YYREEE (reference sequence). CDR3 length equals 17 residues. CDR3 nucleotide sequence: TGTGCCAGCAGCTTGCCAAAACAGGGGGCAAATAATTCACCCCTCCACTTT. As protein: CASSLPKQGANNSPLHF.

This chain joins TRBV6-1 and TRBJ2-7; no clear D gene. V was trimmed by 8 bases and J by 2 bases, leaving 10 bases between them. The CDR3 extends over 12 amino acids. Germline V CDR1 and CDR2: MNHNS, SASEGT. CDR3 coding DNA: TGTGCCAGCGAGGAAAGTACCTACGAGCAGTACTTC. Translated, it gives CASEESTYEQYF.

This chain uses TRBV5-5 with TRBJ2-2; 7 nucleotides agree with TRBD1. The CDR3 sequence is 15 residues long. V was pared by 6 bases and J by 7 bases, with 12 bases of the junction left unmatched. Germline-derived CDR1 and CDR2 are SGHKS and YYEKEE (reference sequence). Here the CDR3 DNA reads TGTGCCAGCAAGGGGGACAGTAGTGTCTACGGGGAGCTGTTTTTT. Translation: CASKGDSSVYGELFF.

J is TRBJ2-3 and V is TRBV4-1, with 7 bases identical to TRBD1. With 5 bases clipped from V and 4 bases from J, the junction kept 9 bases outside the gene matches. Germline V gene lookup returns CDR1 MGHRA and CDR2 YSYEKL. This CDR3 is built from 15 residues. CDR3 in amino acids: CASSYQTGTPDTQYF. CDR3 bases: TGCGCCAGCAGCTACCAGACAGGGACCCCAGATACGCAGTATTTT.

The DNA for the CDR3 is TGTGCCAGCAGCTTAGTAACTAGCGGGGGGGACACAGATACGCAGTATTTT. This sequence encodes CASSLVTSGGDTDTQYF. The chain combines TRBV7-9 with TRBJ2-3, with TRBD2 matching over 13 bases. The CDR3 runs to 17 residues. V lost 1 base, J lost 2 bases, and 3 bases stayed unmatched. Germline V gene lookup returns CDR1 SEHNR and CDR2 FQNEAQ (reference sequence).

This CDR3 reads CASSSGLVVPNEQFF. DNA of the CDR3: TGTGCCAGCAGCTCTGGACTAGTAGTCCCGAATGAGCAGTTCTTC. The chain uses TRBV9 and TRBJ2-1; 7 bases line up with TRBD2. The CDR3 sequence is 15 residues long. With V trimmed by 4 bases and J by 7 bases, 11 bases remained unmatched. Germline V gene data show CDR1 as SGDLS and CDR2 as YYNGEE.

The V and J genes are TRBV19 and TRBJ1-2, with D hard to call. The CDR3 runs to 13 residues. The V gene's germline CDR1 is LNHDA and CDR2 SQIVND (reference sequence). V dropped 0 bases and J dropped 4 bases, with 6 bases sitting between them. CDR3 amino acids: CASSIDRSYGYTF. CDR3 in DNA: TGTGCCAGTAGTATAGACAGGTCCTATGGCTACACCTTC.

V and J are TRBV28 and TRBJ2-7, with TRBD2 as a possible D gene (5 bases). Trimming stripped 3 bases from V and 0 bases from J, with 12 bases between. In germline, CDR1 is MDHEN, CDR2 SYDVKM. The CDR3 runs 15 residues. The CDR3 here is CASSLVEGTSYEQYF. In DNA, the CDR3 is TGTGCCAGCAGTTTGGTCGAGGGTACCTCCTACGAGCAGTACTTC.

V gene TRBV5-1 combines with J gene TRBJ2-7; 9 nucleotides line up with TRBD1. Per the germline V gene, CDR1 is SGHRS and CDR2 is YFSETQ. The V segment lost 4 bases and the J segment 3 bases; nucleotides outside the gene matches: 5. The CDR3 runs 14 residues. CDR3 region: CASSTTGGDYEQYF. The CDR3 region has the DNA TGCGCCAGCAGCACCACAGGGGGCGACTACGAGCAGTACTTC.

This chain connects TRBV10-3 to TRBJ1-3; maybe TRBD1 (5 bases). Trimming removed 3 bases from V and 2 bases from J, with 8 bases in between. The CDR3 runs 14 residues. CDR1 ENHRY and CDR2 SYGVKD come from the germline V gene. The CDR3 sequence: CAISEQAAGNTIYF. Written as DNA, the CDR3 is TGTGCCATCAGTGAACAGGCTGCTGGAAACACCATATATTTT.

V and J are TRBV5-4 and TRBJ2-5; 15 nucleotides align to TRBD2. The CDR3 length is 17 residues. CDR1 SGHNT and CDR2 YYREEE come from the germline V gene (reference sequence). V dropped 4 bases and J dropped 5; count of bases not matched to a gene: 9. CDR3 region: CASSQAGLAGGSETQYF. CDR3 bases: TGTGCCAGCAGCCAAGCGGGACTAGCGGGGGGTTCTGAGACCCAGTACTTC.

This chain joins TRBV6-1 and TRBJ2-7; 9 bases are shared with TRBD1. Germline V gene sequence: CDR1 MNHNS, CDR2 SASEGT. The CDR3 has 16 amino acids. After removal of 4 bases from V and 0 bases from J, the junction contained 7 bases not matched to a gene. The CDR3 sequence is CASSGGGTGSSYEQYF. CDR3 DNA sequence: TGTGCCAGCAGTGGGGGAGGGACAGGGAGCTCCTACGAGCAGTACTTC.

The rearrangement joins TRBV29-1 to TRBJ2-7, with 9 positions matching TRBD1. With V trimmed by 4 bases and J by 4 bases, 8 bases remained unmatched. This CDR3 region has 14 residues. CDR1 is SQVTM, CDR2 ANQGSEA, per germline. This CDR3 reads CSVGGQGNLYEQYF. The CDR3 coding sequence is TGCAGCGTTGGGGGACAGGGCAATTTGTACGAGCAGTACTTC.

The chain combines TRBV13 with TRBJ1-2, with TRBD1 matching over 9 bases. Germline-derived CDR1 and CDR2 are PRHDT and FYEKMQ (reference sequence). This CDR3 region has 21 residues. The V and J ends lost 4 bases and 4 bases, in that order; junction bases with no gene match: 25. CDR3 DNA sequence: TGTGCCAGCAGCTCCCTCGCCGAATCCGGGACAGGGTATGGCCGGGGCTATGGCTACACCTTC. Its protein is CASSSLAESGTGYGRGYGYTF.

The V gene is TRBV2, the J gene TRBJ1-2; 12 nucleotides match TRBD1. The CDR3 has 16 residues. Trimming at V came to 8 bases and at J to 5 bases, leaving 12 bases not matched to a gene. The germline CDR1 and CDR2 sequences are SNHLY and FYNNEI. DNA of the CDR3: TGTGCCAGCGGCCCCCCGGGACAGGGGGCCCCTTATGGCTACACCTTC. Translation gives CASGPPGQGAPYGYTF.

The chain couples TRBV5-1 to TRBJ2-3, with TRBD1 matching 8 bases. The CDR3 is made up of 17 amino acids. Germline V gives CDR1 SGHRS, CDR2 YFSETQ. Unmatched junction bases numbered 13, after V lost 3 bases and J lost 4 bases. The CDR3: CASSWNQGALNADTQYF. The CDR3 region has the DNA TGCGCCAGCAGCTGGAATCAGGGGGCGTTAAATGCAGATACGCAGTATTTT. The variable domain in full, completed from reference TRBV5-1 and TRBJ2-3, reads KAGVTQTPRYLIKTRGQQVTLSCSPISGHRSVSWYQQTPGQGLQFLFEYFSETQRNKGNFPGRFSGRQFSNSRSEMNVSTLELGDSALYLCASSWNQGALNADTQYFGPGTRLTVL.

This chain links TRBV6-5 with TRBJ2-3; 7 bases are shared with TRBD2. The germline V gene has CDR1 MNHEY and CDR2 SVGAGI. J was trimmed by 1 base and V by 7 bases; bases with no gene match: 5. CDR3 length: 14 amino acids. For the CDR3, the DNA is TGTGCCAGCAAGGCGGGAGTCGGCACAGATACGCAGTATTTT. This codes for CASKAGVGTDTQYF.

V is TRBV29-1 and J is TRBJ2-3; no reliable D call. This CDR3 spans 12 amino acids. Germline V CDR1 and CDR2: SQVTM, ANQGSEA. Trimming cost V 4 bases and J 1 base, with 6 bases left between them. CDR3 amino acids: CSVVRGTDTQYF. The DNA of the CDR3 is TGCAGCGTTGTACGGGGCACAGATACGCAGTATTTT.

The chain joins TRBV7-8 to TRBJ2-7; D uncertain. Germline V gene lookup returns CDR1 SGHVS and CDR2 FQNEAQ. The CDR3 loop spans 16 amino acids. The V gene lost 0 bases and the J gene lost 4 bases, with 16 bases spanning the gap. CDR3 amino acids: CASSLAEPRLTYEQYF. The CDR3 coding sequence is TGTGCCAGCAGCTTAGCGGAGCCGAGGCTGACTTACGAGCAGTACTTC.

This chain links TRBV5-8 with TRBJ2-7; 7 nucleotides match TRBD2. This CDR3 is built from 15 residues. J gave up 0 bases and V 6 bases, and 9 bases lay outside the gene matches. Germline V gene lookup returns CDR1 SGHTS and CDR2 YDEGEE. The CDR3 loop is CASILSGSSSYEQYF. CDR3 nucleotides: TGTGCCAGCATCCTTAGCGGGTCGAGCTCCTACGAGCAGTACTTC.

Only a few counts were recorded for this clone. V and J are TRBV5-6 and TRBJ1-5; D is possibly TRBD1 (6 bases). This CDR3 spans 14 amino acids. Germline loops: CDR1 SGHDT, CDR2 YYEEEE. The V gene lost 0 bases and the J gene lost 7 bases, with 11 bases spanning the gap. The chain's CDR3 is CASSLAGDMQPQHF. The DNA for the CDR3 is TGTGCCAGCAGCTTGGCAGGGGACATGCAGCCCCAGCATTTT.

The chain employs TRBV27 and TRBJ2-7, with D unresolved. The CDR3 totals 13 residues. Per germline, CDR1 MNHEY and CDR2 SMNVEV (reference sequence). Trimming removed 6 bases from V and 3 bases from J, with 12 bases in between. CDR3 amino acids: CASRAAVYYEQYF. CDR3 nucleotides: TGTGCCAGCAGGGCTGCAGTTTACTACGAGCAGTACTTC.

J is TRBJ1-1 and V is TRBV7-3; TRBD1 is a possible D gene (6 bases). The CDR3 length is 18 residues. Germline loops: CDR1 SGHTA, CDR2 FQGTGA. The ends were cut back, 5 bases at V and 0 bases at J, with 22 bases in the middle. CDR3 sequence: CASSRGGGLSPMNTEAFF. The CDR3 coding sequence is TGTGCCAGCAGCCGTGGGGGGGGGCTAAGCCCCATGAACACTGAAGCTTTCTTT.

The chain carries TRBV7-9 and TRBJ1-1; D is possibly TRBD1 (6 bases). The CDR3 consists of 17 residues. V lost 4 bases and J 0 bases, leaving 18 bases between the germline ends. Germline loops: CDR1 SEHNR, CDR2 FQNEAQ (reference sequence). CDR3 coding DNA: TGTGCCAGCAGCTCAGGGACACACACCCTCATGAACACTGAAGCTTTCTTT. Translation gives CASSSGTHTLMNTEAFF.

This clone was detected a few times. The same CDR3 arises from other DNA sequences in this sample as well. This chain links TRBV5-1 with TRBJ2-7; 8 nucleotides line up with TRBD2. Germline V gives CDR1 SGHRS, CDR2 YFSETQ. Unmatched junction bases numbered 9, after V lost 7 bases and J lost 0 bases. The CDR3 covers 15 residues. CDR3 bases: TGCGCCAGCTCCCGGGAGGGCGGGAGCTCCTACGAGCAGTACTTC. Translating it yields CASSREGGSSYEQYF.

This clone came up once. The chain links TRBV5-1 to TRBJ2-1; the match to TRBD2 covers 10 bases. Germline V gene data show CDR1 as SGHRS and CDR2 as YFSETQ. The CDR3 is 14 amino acids. Germline trimming cut 1 base from V and 9 bases from J; bases unmatched to any gene: 4. The CDR3 nucleotides read TGCGCCAGCAGCTTGTTAGCGGGAGGAGGTGAGCAGTTCTTC. This codes for CASSLLAGGGEQFF.